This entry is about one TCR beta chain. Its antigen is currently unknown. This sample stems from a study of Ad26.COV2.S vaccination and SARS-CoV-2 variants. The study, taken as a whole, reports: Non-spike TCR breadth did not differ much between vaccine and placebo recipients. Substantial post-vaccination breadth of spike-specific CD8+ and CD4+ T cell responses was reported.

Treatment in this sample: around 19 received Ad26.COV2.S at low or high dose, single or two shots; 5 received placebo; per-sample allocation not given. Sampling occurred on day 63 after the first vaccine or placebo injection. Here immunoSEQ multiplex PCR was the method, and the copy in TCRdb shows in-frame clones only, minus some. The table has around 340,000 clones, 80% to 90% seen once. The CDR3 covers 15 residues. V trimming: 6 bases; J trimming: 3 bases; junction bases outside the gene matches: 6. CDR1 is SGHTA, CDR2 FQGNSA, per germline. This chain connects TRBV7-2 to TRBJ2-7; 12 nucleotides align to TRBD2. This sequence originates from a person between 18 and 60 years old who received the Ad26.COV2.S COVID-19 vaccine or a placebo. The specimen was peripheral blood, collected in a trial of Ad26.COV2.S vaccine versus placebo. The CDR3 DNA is TGTGCCAGCAGACGGACTAGCGGGGCCAGCTACGAGCAGTACTTC. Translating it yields CASRRTSGASYEQYF.